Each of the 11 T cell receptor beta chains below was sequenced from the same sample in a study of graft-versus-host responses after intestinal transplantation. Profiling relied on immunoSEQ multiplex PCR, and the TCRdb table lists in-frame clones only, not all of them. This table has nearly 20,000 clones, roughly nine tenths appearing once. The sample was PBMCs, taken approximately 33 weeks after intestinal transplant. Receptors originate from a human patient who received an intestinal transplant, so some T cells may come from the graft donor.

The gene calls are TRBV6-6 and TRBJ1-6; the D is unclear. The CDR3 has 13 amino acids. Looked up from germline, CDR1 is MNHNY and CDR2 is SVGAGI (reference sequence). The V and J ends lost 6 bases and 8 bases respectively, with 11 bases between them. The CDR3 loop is CASRKKPHSPLHF. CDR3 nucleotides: TGTGCCAGCAGAAAGAAACCCCATTCACCCCTCCACTTT.

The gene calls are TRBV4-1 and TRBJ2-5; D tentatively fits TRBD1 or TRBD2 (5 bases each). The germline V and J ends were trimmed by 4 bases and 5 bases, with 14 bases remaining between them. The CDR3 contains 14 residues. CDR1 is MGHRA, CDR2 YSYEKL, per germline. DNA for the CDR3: TGCGCCAGCAGCCCCTGGGACCTGGAGGAGACCCAGTACTTC. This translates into CASSPWDLEETQYF.

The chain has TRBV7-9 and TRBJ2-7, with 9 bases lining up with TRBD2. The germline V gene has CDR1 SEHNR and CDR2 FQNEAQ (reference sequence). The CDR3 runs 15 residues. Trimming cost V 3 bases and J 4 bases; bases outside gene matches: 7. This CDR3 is CASSLERGALYEQYF. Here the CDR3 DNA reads TGTGCCAGCAGCTTGGAGCGGGGGGCGTTGTACGAGCAGTACTTC.

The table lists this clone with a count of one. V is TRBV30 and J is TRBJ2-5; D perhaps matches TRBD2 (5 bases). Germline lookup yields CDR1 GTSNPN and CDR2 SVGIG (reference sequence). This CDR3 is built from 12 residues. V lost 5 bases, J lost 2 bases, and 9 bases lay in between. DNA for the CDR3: TGTGCCTGGTCTAGCCTACAAGAGACCCAGTACTTC. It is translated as CAWSSLQETQYF.

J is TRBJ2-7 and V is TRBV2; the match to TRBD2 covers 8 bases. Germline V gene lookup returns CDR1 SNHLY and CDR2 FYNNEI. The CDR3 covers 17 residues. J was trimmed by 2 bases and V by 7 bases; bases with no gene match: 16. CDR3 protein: CASTSSNKSGGTYEQYF. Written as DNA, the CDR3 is TGTGCCAGCACCTCCTCTAATAAGAGCGGGGGAACCTACGAGCAGTACTTC.

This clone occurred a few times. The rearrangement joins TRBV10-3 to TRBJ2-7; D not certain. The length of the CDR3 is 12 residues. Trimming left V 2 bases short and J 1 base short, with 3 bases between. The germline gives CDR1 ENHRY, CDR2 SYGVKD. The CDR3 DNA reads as TGTGCCATCAGTGAGGAGTCCTACGAGCAGTACTTC. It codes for CAISEESYEQYF.

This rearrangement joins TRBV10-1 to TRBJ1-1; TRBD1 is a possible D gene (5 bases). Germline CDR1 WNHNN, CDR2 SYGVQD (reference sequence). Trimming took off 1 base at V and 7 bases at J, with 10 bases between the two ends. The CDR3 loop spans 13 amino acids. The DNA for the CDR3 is TGCGCCAGCAGTGAGTACCGCCAGGGTGAAGCTTTCTTT. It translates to CASSEYRQGEAFF.

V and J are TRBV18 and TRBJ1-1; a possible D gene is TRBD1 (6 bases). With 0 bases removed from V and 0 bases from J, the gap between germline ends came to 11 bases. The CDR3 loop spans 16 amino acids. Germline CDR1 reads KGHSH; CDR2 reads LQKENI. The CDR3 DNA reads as TGTGCCAGCTCACCACCGATAACAGGGATGAACACTGAAGCTTTCTTT. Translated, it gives CASSPPITGMNTEAFF.

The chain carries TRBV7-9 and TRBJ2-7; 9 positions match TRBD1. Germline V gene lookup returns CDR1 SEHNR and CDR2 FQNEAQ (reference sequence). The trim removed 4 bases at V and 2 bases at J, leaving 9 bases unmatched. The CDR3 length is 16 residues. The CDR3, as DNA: TGTGCCAGCAGCTCAGCCGGGGACAGGGTCCCCTACGAGCAGTACTTC. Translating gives CASSSAGDRVPYEQYF.

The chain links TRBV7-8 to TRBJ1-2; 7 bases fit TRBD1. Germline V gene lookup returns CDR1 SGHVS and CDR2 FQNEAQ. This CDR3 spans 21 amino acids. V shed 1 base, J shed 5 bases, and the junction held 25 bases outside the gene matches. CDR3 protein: CASSLDGQAEFSQTEFYGYTF. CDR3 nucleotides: TGTGCCAGCAGCTTAGATGGACAGGCGGAATTTAGTCAGACAGAATTTTATGGCTACACCTTC.

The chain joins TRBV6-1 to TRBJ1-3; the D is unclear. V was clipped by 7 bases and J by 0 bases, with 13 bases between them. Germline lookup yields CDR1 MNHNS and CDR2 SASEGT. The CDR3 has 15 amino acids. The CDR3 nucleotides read TGTGCCAGCACAATCGACTACACCTCTGGAAACACCATATATTTT. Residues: CASTIDYTSGNTIYF.